Included here is one T cell receptor (beta chain) sequence, with context. The CDR3 runs 14 residues. Germline assignment: CDR1 SGHTS and CDR2 YDEGEE. Deletions cut 0 bases from V and 8 bases from J, with 11 bases between. Up to about 2 ug genomic DNA was used for TCRB CDR3 amplification. The primer mix had 60 V beta and 13 J beta primers. The table came from immunoSEQ multiplex PCR; TCRdb's copy has only in-frame clones and leaves some out. The sample includes about 65,000 clones, roughly 86% of them seen just once. These data originate in a study of glioma-infiltrating T cells after dendritic cell vaccination. Study summary: Between about 2002 and 2013, patients got autologous tumor lysate-pulsed dendritic cell vaccines. At biweekly intervals, patients got three intradermal dendritic cell vaccine injections.

Sample time point: after dendritic cell vaccination, including at tumor progression/relapse. The chain couples TRBV5-8 to TRBJ1-4; D is perhaps TRBD1 (5 bases). The sequence was obtained from a human donor with glioblastoma. Sequencing used blood, obtained after dendritic cell vaccination. In DNA, the CDR3 is TGTGCCAGCAGCTTGGTGTCTAGGGGAGAAAAACTGTTTTTT. This encodes CASSLVSRGEKLFF.